Sequencing of this TCR beta chain was carried out in a study of T cell repertoires in cytomegalovirus infection. Study context: Researchers turned to recently identified HLA-C-restricted CMV epitopes as well as well-studied HLA-B-restricted ones. Indicated by public TCR beta signatures were CMV infection and matching HLA type. Regarding the study as a whole: The response measured ex vivo was dominated by TCR beta clonotypes (HLA-C-restricted and CMV-specific). Pooled public TCR beta family frequency picked out CMV carriers with the relevant HLA.

This clonotype was seen a handful of times. Its matching antigen is unknown. Trimming left V 4 bases short and J 12 bases short, with 12 bases between. This CDR3 is built from 11 residues. TCRdb recomputed calls from the reads with MiXCR, one row per CDR3 protein. The sample consists of about a million distinct CDR3 sequences, under 40% of them appearing once. This rearrangement joins TRBV12-3 or TRBV12-4 to TRBJ1-2; unclear D gene. Here the sequenced sample was cultured CD8+ T cells from PBMCs, taken from culture after CMV antigen stimulation. This clonotype was sampled from a human donor in good health (CMV status not recorded). Some clones in this sample may be carry-over from other donors' samples. CDR3 in DNA: TGTGCCAGCAGTTCCGTCGGGTTCAACACCTTC. Translation gives CASSSVGFNTF.